This T cell receptor beta chain is drawn from a study of T cell repertoires in cytomegalovirus infection. Turning to the study itself: Public TCR beta signatures marked donors with CMV infection and the matching HLA.

Germline loops: CDR1 MNHEY, CDR2 SVGAGI. V lost 7 bases, J lost 10 bases, and 17 bases lay in between. CDR3 length: 14 amino acids. TCRdb re-called the reads through MiXCR, storing one row per CDR3 protein. Of about 110,000 distinct CDR3 sequences listed, under 30% are singletons. This clonotype was counted between two and nine times. Its cognate antigen is unknown. Study-wide points: Predominance within the ex vivo response was attributable to HLA-C-restricted CMV-specific TCR beta clonotypes. Summed frequency of shared TCR beta families picked out CMV carriers who also had the relevant HLA.

The sequenced sample was CD8+ T cells from cultured PBMCs, obtained from culture after CMV antigen stimulation. V and J are TRBV6-5 and TRBJ1-6, with D perhaps matching TRBD1 (6 bases). This TCR was recovered from a human donor in good health (CMV status not recorded). Some clones in this sample may be carry-over from other donors' samples. The CDR3 is CASTLGGSGSPLHF. CDR3 in DNA: TGTGCCAGCACCCTGGGGGGCTCGGGGTCACCCCTCCACTTT.